The clone carrying this T cell receptor (beta chain) came up many times. These data belong to a study of T cells after posttransplantation cyclophosphamide. Libraries were prepared by immunoSEQ multiplex PCR; TCRdb keeps only in-frame clonotypes and omits some of them. The sample gives about 12,000 clones, none seen only once, and the top ten clones hold more than 7%. Trimming left V 1 base short and J 5 bases short, with 15 bases between. The CDR3 loop spans 15 amino acids. CDR1 and CDR2 (germline): SEHNR, FQNEAQ (reference sequence). This chain joins TRBV7-9 and TRBJ2-7; D is perhaps TRBD1 (6 bases). The material sequenced was PBMCs. The TCR was taken from a woman in her thirties or forties in good health, CMV-negative, and a related stem cell transplant donor. This CDR3 reads CASSLGLGAMDEQYF. For the CDR3, the DNA is TGTGCCAGCAGCTTAGGGCTGGGGGCGATGGACGAGCAGTACTTC.